The source of this T cell receptor (beta chain) is a study of human T cells and chemical hapten exposure. Overall study: Each week of the roughly 22-week study, patients had diphenylcyclopropenone applied to the scalp. Patients having alopecia areata, totalis or universalis were mostly female. On the upper back, patch tests were applied with 0.01% DPC and read at 6 days.

The CDR3 is 12 residues long. V lost 6 bases to trimming and J lost 8 bases; unmatched junction nucleotides: 5. This clonotype was seen ten or more times. TCRdb analysed the RACE reads with MiXCR anew, one entry per CDR3 protein. The data hold around 50,000 distinct CDR3 sequences, with 7.5% to 10% observed a single time. Time point defined: patch test 1, 2 weeks after DPC sensitization. Treatment indicated: therapeutic diphenylcyclopropenone sensitization with weekly scalp DPC. V is TRBV12-3 or TRBV12-4 and J is TRBJ1-2, with TRBD1 matching over 8 bases. The material was whole blood, obtained in connection with sensitization to the hapten diphenylcyclopropenone (DPC). The sequence came from a woman in her forties with alopecia areata. Some clones in this sample may be carry-over from other donors' samples. CDR3 sequence (DNA): TGTGCCAGCAGCCCAGGGGGCTTCGGCTACACCTTC. This translates into CASSPGGFGYTF.